The source of this T cell receptor beta chain is a study of OX40 agonist ivuxolimab in advanced cancers. Study context: Every 2 weeks, patients received ivuxolimab intravenously, dosed at 0.01 to 10 mg/kg. At roughly 83% male, the cohort had a mean age of about 55 years, ranging from 23 to 79.

Data came from immunoSEQ multiplex PCR; TCRdb stores just in-frame clones and leaves some out. The sample holds 80,000 to 130,000 clones, 90% seen once. CDR3 size: 18 residues. Germline trimming cut 2 bases from V and 6 bases from J; bases unmatched to any gene: 10. CDR1 and CDR2 from the germline V gene are KGHSH and LQKENI. This chain connects TRBV18 to TRBJ2-7; 16 bases line up with TRBD2. This TCR was sampled from an adult with an advanced solid tumor such as melanoma, head and neck, liver or kidney cancer. The source material was CD4+ or CD8+ T cells sorted from blood, sampled in a trial of the OX40 agonist ivuxolimab. CDR3 sequence: CASSPGTSGRAASGEQYF. In DNA form, the CDR3 reads TGTGCCAGCTCACCAGGGACTAGCGGGAGGGCCGCGTCGGGCGAGCAGTACTTC.